This T cell receptor beta chain was captured by sequencing in a study of T cell changes during pregnancy in multiple sclerosis. This CDR3 is 15 amino acids long. The V gene's germline CDR1 is MNHEY and CDR2 SMNVEV (reference sequence). The V end was cut by 6 bases, the J end by 4 bases, with 19 bases between. The data were produced by immunoSEQ multiplex PCR, yet TCRdb's version contains in-frame clones alone and is incomplete. The sample shows tens of thousands of clones, just under 95% of them seen only once. The chain links TRBV27 to TRBJ2-7, with a weak D call TRBD1 (5 bases). The TCR was taken from a female donor with multiple sclerosis, enrolled in a pregnancy study. This specimen consisted of peripheral blood, obtained in the third trimester of pregnancy. CDR3 sequence reads: CASRPTVTLLYEQYF. In nucleotides, the CDR3 is TGTGCCAGCAGGCCGACAGTTACTCTACTTTACGAGCAGTACTTC.